This TCR beta chain was sequenced during a study of T cells in Graves' hyperthyroidism and ophthalmopathy. Notes on the study in general: The model made its ophthalmopathy prediction, and onset followed a median around six months later. Most thyroid clonotypes with frequency above 0.001 were detected in blood.

This clonotype was counted a single time. Antigen specificity is unknown. The CDR3 regions of TCR beta were amplified from RNA transcripts. First-round RT-PCR targeting the TCR CDR3 was performed with the HTBI primer set. TCRdb fed the multiplex PCR reads into MiXCR, producing one record per CDR3 protein. There are about 49,000 distinct CDR3 sequences in the sample; approximately 50% occur only once, and 34% lies in the top ten. Participants, patients aged 18 to 65, had newly diagnosed hyperthyroidism with a duration under 2 months. Every diagnosis used clinical symptoms, serum thyroxine and TRAb, thyroid ultrasound and orbital computed tomography. The specimen was peripheral blood or thyroid tissue (not recorded which). This TCR was recovered from a man aged 18 to 30 with Graves' hyperthyroidism.

This chain's CDR3 is CASSAKQGPMNTEAFF. The CDR3 DNA follows: TGCGCCAGCAGCGCAAAACAGGGTCCTATGAACACTGAAGCTTTCTTT. The V gene is TRBV5-1, the J gene TRBJ1-1; a possible D gene is TRBD1 (6 bases). V lost 4 bases to trimming and J lost 0 bases, with 16 bases between them. Looked up from germline, CDR1 is SGHRS and CDR2 is YFSETQ. The CDR3 length is 16 residues.